This entry describes one T cell receptor (beta chain). Regions amplified from RNA transcripts were the TCR beta CDR3 regions. When the TCR CDR3 underwent first-round RT-PCR, the HTBI primer set was used. Each CDR3 protein gets one entry after TCRdb re-called the multiplex PCR reads with MiXCR. The repertoire consists of under 400,000 distinct CDR3 sequences, with over 20% occurring once and the leading ten covering around half. The sample is drawn from a study of T cells in Graves' hyperthyroidism and ophthalmopathy. Germline CDR1 LGHNT, CDR2 FRNRAP. V was shortened by 5 bases and J by 5 bases, with 9 bases between the two germline ends. This CDR3 is built from 13 residues. Exclusion criteria comprised uncontrolled infection, other autoimmune disease, pregnancy or lactation.

The clonotype comes from a woman between 50 and 59 years old with Graves' hyperthyroidism. The rearrangement uses TRBV12-5 and TRBJ2-2; D may be TRBD1 or TRBD2 (5 bases each). Sequenced sample: blood. The CDR3 sequence: CASGLRGTGELFF. The CDR3 DNA is TGTGCTAGTGGTCTGAGGGGAACCGGGGAGCTGTTTTTT. The variable domain in full, completed from reference TRBV12-5 and TRBJ2-2, reads DARVTQTPRHKVTEMGQEVTMRCQPILGHNTVFWYRQTMMQGLELLAYFRNRAPLDDSGMPKDRFSAEMPDATLATLKIQPSEPRDSAVYFCASGLRGTGELFFGEGSRLTVL.